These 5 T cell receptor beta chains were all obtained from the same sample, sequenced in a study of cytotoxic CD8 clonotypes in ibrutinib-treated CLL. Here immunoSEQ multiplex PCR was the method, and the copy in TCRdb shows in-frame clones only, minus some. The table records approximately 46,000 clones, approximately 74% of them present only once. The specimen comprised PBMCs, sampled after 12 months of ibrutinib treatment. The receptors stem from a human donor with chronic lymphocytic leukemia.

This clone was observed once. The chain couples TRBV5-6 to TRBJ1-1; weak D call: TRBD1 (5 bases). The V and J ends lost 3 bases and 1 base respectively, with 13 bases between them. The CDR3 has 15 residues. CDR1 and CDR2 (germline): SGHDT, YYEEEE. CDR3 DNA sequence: TGTGCCAGCAGCTGGGGCCCGGGGGGGAACACTGAAGCTTTCTTT. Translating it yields CASSWGPGGNTEAFF.

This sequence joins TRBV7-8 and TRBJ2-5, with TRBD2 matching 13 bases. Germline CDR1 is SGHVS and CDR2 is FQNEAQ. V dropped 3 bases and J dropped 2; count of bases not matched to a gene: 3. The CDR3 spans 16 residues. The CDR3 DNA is TGTGCCAGCAGCTTGGGGACTAGCGGGGCGCAAGAGACCCAGTACTTC. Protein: CASSLGTSGAQETQYF.

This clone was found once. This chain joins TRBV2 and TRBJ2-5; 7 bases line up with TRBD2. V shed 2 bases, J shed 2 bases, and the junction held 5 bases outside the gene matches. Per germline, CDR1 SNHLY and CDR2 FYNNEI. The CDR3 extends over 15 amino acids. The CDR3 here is CASSESGGGQETQYF. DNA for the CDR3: TGTGCCAGCAGTGAAAGTGGGGGGGGGCAAGAGACCCAGTACTTC.

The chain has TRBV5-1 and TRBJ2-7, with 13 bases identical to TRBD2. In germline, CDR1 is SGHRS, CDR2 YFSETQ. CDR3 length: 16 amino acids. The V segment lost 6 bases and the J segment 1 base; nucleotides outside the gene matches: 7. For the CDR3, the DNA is TGCGCCAGCAATCTCGGACTAGCGGGAGTGTCCTACGAGCAGTACTTC. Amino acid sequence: CASNLGLAGVSYEQYF. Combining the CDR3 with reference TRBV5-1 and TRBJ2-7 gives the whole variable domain KAGVTQTPRYLIKTRGQQVTLSCSPISGHRSVSWYQQTPGQGLQFLFEYFSETQRNKGNFPGRFSGRQFSNSRSEMNVSTLELGDSALYLCASNLGLAGVSYEQYFGPGTRLTVT.

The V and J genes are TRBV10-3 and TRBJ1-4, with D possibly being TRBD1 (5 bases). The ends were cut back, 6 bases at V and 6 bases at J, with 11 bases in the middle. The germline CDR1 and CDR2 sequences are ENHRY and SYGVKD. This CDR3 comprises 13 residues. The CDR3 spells CAIRRGLDEKLFF. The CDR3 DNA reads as TGTGCCATCAGGAGGGGATTGGATGAAAAACTGTTTTTT.